This TCR beta chain was sequenced in a study of cytomegalovirus exposure and HLA in healthy donors. Study-level information: HLA-typed donors contributed 80 million to 85 million unique TCRs, which were held in an early data release.

The donors comprised healthy bone marrow donors. Germline V CDR1 and CDR2: MNHNS, SASEGT. The V end was cut by 1 base, the J end by 9 bases, with 12 bases between. The length of the CDR3 is 13 residues. PCR used 60 Vbeta primers and 13 Jbeta primers. Measured with immunoSEQ multiplex PCR; TCRdb has only the in-frame clones, and not every one. The repertoire holds more than 80,000 clones, with 65% to 80% as singletons. Study-level findings and limits: Prediction of most subjects' HLA-A and HLA-B alleles by TCR beta sequences was reportedly accurate. Association of a missense DCLRE1C variant with TCR beta V- and J-gene trimming was reported in a later analysis.

For this clone: Its specificity is not known.

The TCR sequence derives from a woman in her 70s in good health and CMV-seropositive. The sequencing sample was made of PBMCs. V gene TRBV6-1 combines with J gene TRBJ2-5, with a tentative D call TRBD1 (6 bases). CDR3 nucleotide sequence: TGTGCCAGCAGTGAAGGCAGGGGATACTCCCAGTACTTC. Translation: CASSEGRGYSQYF.